This T cell receptor beta chain was identified during a study of T cells in Graves' hyperthyroidism and ophthalmopathy. Study-wide points: Blood samples included most of the expanded thyroid clonotypes exceeding 0.001.

In its sample, this clonotype was seen a few times. Its antigen is currently unknown. The investigators amplified TCR beta CDR3 regions from RNA transcripts. The primer set for the first-round RT-PCR of the TCR CDR3 was HTBI. TCRdb processed the multiplex PCR reads anew with MiXCR; each CDR3 protein has one entry. In the table there are approximately 720,000 distinct CDR3 sequences, roughly a sixth of which are singletons. The PBMCs studied were ones that came from about 10 ml fresh peripheral blood. CDR3 length: 13 amino acids. V was shortened by 0 bases and J by 6 bases, with 8 bases between the two germline ends. From germline, CDR1 is SGDLS and CDR2 YYNGEE.

The chain combines TRBV9 with TRBJ2-3; weak D call: TRBD2 (5 bases). The sample consisted of blood. The TCR sequence derives from a woman aged 45-59 years with Graves' hyperthyroidism that later progressed to Graves' ophthalmopathy. CDR3 sequence (DNA): TGTGCCAGCAGCGTAGCGGGGTGGGATACGCAGTATTTT. It yields the protein CASSVAGWDTQYF. The entire variable domain, with the rest obtained from reference TRBV9 and TRBJ2-3, is as follows: DSGVTQTPKHLITATGQRVTLRCSPRSGDLSVYWYQQSLDQGLQFLIQYYNGEERAKGNILERFSAQQFPDLHSELNLSSLELGDSALYFCASSVAGWDTQYFGPGTRLTVL.